The 7 T cell receptor beta chains in this list originate from one sample, sequenced in a study of blood T cell repertoires in COVID-19. The table came from immunoSEQ multiplex PCR; TCRdb's copy has only in-frame clones and leaves some out. The table shows 160,000 or so clones, with roughly 86% occurring only once. Source material: peripheral blood. These receptors were obtained from a woman between 55 and 75 years old who had recovered from COVID-19.

The CDR3 nucleotides are TGTGCCACCAGAGGGGGGGGTGGCGAAGAGACCCAGTACTTC. Encoded protein: CATRGGGGEETQYF. This chain uses TRBV24-1 with TRBJ2-5; maybe TRBD2 (7 bases). CDR1 KGHDR and CDR2 SFDVKD come from the germline V gene. Trimming removed 7 bases from V and 3 bases from J, with 14 bases in between. This CDR3 is built from 14 residues.

This clone was seen a few times. The chain employs TRBV6-1 and TRBJ1-5; D gene unclear. Trimming left V 3 bases short and J 0 bases short, with 6 bases between. CDR3 length equals 14 residues. CDR1 and CDR2 (germline): MNHNS, SASEGT. Here the CDR3 DNA reads TGTGCCAGCAGTGAGACACTTAGCAATCAGCCCCAGCATTTT. As protein: CASSETLSNQPQHF.

The chain employs TRBV20-1 and TRBJ2-7, with D perhaps matching TRBD2 (6 bases). Per germline, CDR1 DFQATT and CDR2 SNEGSKA (reference sequence). The CDR3 loop spans 11 amino acids. V was cut by 5 bases and J by 7 bases, with 12 bases left in between. CDR3 coding DNA: TGCAGTGCTGGGGACTGGATGGAGCAGTACTTC. It is translated as CSAGDWMEQYF.

A single count supports this clone. The chain couples TRBV3-1 (or the pseudogene TRBV3-2) to TRBJ2-1; the match to TRBD1 covers 10 bases. The CDR3 runs to 13 residues. With 5 bases clipped from V and 8 bases from J, the junction kept 3 bases outside the gene matches. The germline CDR1 and CDR2 sequences are LGHDT and YNNKEL (reference sequence). The CDR3 DNA is TGTGCCAGCAGCAAGACAGGGGGCGATGAGCAGTTCTTC. This encodes CASSKTGGDEQFF.

This CDR3 is CASSQSTGEKLFF. CDR3 coding DNA: TGTGCCAGTAGTCAGTCTACAGGTGAAAAACTGTTTTTT. The V gene is TRBV19, the J gene TRBJ1-4, with D tentatively TRBD1 (5 bases). This CDR3 is 13 amino acids long. V gave up 5 bases and J gave up 7 bases, with 11 bases separating them. Germline V gene data show CDR1 as LNHDA and CDR2 as SQIVND (reference sequence).

V is TRBV9 and J is TRBJ2-5; D perhaps matches TRBD1 (6 bases). The germline V gene encodes CDR1 SGDLS and CDR2 YYNGEE. V was shortened by 0 bases and J by 1 base, with 13 bases between the two germline ends. This CDR3 has 16 amino acids. The CDR3 DNA reads TGTGCCAGCAGCGTAGGGGGTCAGGGGTCCCAAGAGACCCAGTACTTC. Translation: CASSVGGQGSQETQYF.

J is TRBJ2-5 and V is TRBV28; 11 bases are shared with TRBD1. The junction had 12 bases not matched to a gene; V was cut back by 7 bases and J by 5 bases. CDR3 size: 16 residues. Germline V gene sequence: CDR1 MDHEN, CDR2 SYDVKM. Here the CDR3 reads CASTAYGTGGWETQYF. The DNA for the CDR3 is TGTGCCAGCACCGCCTACGGGACAGGGGGTTGGGAGACCCAGTACTTC.